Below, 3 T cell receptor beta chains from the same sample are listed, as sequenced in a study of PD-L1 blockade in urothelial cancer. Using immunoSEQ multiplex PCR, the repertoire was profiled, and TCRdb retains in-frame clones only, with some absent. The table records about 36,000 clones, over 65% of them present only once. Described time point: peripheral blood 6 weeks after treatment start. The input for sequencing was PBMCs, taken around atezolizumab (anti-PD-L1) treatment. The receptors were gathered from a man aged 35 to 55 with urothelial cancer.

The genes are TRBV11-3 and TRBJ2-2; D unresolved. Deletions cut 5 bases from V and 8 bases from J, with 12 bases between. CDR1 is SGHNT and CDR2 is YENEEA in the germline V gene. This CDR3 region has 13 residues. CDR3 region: CASSADYGGELFF. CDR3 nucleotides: TGTGCCAGCAGCGCGGATTACGGGGGGGAGCTGTTTTTT.

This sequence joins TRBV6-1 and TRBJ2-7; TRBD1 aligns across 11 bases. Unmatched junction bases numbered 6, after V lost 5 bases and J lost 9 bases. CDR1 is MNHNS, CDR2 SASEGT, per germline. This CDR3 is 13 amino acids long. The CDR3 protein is CASSQDRGHVQYF. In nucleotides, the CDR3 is TGTGCCAGCAGTCAGGACAGGGGGCACGTGCAGTACTTC.

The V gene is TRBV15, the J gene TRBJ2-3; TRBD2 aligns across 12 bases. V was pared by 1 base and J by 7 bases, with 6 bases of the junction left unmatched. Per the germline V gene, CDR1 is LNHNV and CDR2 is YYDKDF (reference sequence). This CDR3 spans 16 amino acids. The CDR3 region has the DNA TGTGCCACCAGCAGAGGACTAGCGGGAGTTAGTAATACGCAGTATTTT. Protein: CATSRGLAGVSNTQYF. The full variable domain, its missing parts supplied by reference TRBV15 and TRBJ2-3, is DAMVIQNPRYQVTQFGKPVTLSCSQTLNHNVMYWYQQKSSQAPKLLFHYYDKDFNNEADTPDNFQSRRPNTSFCFLDIRSPGLGDTAMYLCATSRGLAGVSNTQYFGPGTRLTVL.